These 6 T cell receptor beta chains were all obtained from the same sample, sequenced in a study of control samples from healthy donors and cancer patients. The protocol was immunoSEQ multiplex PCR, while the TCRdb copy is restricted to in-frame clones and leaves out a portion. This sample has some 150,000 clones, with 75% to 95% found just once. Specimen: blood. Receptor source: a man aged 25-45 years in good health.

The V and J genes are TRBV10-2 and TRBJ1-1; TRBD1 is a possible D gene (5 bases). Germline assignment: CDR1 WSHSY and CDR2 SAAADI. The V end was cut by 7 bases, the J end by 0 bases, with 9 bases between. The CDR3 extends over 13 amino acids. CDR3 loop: CASTQGMNTEAFF. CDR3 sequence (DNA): TGCGCCAGCACCCAGGGTATGAACACTGAAGCTTTCTTT.

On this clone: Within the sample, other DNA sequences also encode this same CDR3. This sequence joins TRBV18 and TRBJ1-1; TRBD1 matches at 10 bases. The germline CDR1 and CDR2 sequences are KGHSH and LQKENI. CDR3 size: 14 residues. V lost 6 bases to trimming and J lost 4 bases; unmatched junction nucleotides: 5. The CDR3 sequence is CASSPGQGGTEAFF. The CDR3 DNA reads TGTGCCAGCTCCCCCGGACAGGGGGGCACTGAAGCTTTCTTT.

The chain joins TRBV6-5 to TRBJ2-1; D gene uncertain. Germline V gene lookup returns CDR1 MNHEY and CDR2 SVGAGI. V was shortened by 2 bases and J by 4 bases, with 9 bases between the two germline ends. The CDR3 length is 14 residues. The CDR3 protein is CASSYPGNYNEQFF. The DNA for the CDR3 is TGTGCCAGCAGTTACCCCGGAAATTACAATGAGCAGTTCTTC.

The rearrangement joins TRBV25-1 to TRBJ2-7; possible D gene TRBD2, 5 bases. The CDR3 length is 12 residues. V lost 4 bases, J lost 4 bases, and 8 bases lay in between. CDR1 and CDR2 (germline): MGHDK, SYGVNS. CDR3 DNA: TGTGCCAGCAGTGTAACGGGGTACGAGCAGTACTTC. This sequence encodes CASSVTGYEQYF.

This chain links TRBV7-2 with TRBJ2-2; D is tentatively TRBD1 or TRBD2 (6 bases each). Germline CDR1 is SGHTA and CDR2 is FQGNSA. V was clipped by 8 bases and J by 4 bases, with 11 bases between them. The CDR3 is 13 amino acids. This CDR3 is CASSGASTGELFF. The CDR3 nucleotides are TGTGCCAGCTCGGGGGCGAGCACCGGGGAGCTGTTTTTT.

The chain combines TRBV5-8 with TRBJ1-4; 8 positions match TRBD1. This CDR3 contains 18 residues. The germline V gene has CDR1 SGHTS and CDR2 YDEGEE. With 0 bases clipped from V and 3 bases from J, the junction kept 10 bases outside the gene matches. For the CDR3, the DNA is TGTGCCAGCAGCTTGGTGGGGGACAGGAAGATTGCTAATGAAAAACTGTTTTTT. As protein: CASSLVGDRKIANEKLFF.